This TCR beta chain was sequenced during a study of CD8+ T cells in alopecia areata. The wider study: Twice a day, 5 to 10 mg of oral tofacitinib was administered to treated patients.

Following RNA extraction, reverse transcription yielded cDNA that acted as the sequencing template. Measured with immunoSEQ multiplex PCR; TCRdb has only the in-frame clones, and not every one. Among 100,000 to 150,000 clones listed, over 50% were seen once. Lesional scalp tissue (obtained by punch biopsy) and peripheral blood were collected from alopecia areata patients. The CDR3 loop spans 15 amino acids. Germline V lookup: CDR1 SGHRS, CDR2 YFSETQ. V lost 2 bases and J 0 bases, leaving 12 bases between the germline ends. The chain couples TRBV5-1 to TRBJ2-7; D gene ambiguous. The source material was CD4+ T cells sorted from blood, sampled at week 0. This TCR was sampled from a human donor with alopecia areata. In DNA, the CDR3 is TGCGCCAGCAGCTTTCGTCAGGCTAGCTCCTACGAGCAGTACTTC. This gives the protein CASSFRQASSYEQYF.